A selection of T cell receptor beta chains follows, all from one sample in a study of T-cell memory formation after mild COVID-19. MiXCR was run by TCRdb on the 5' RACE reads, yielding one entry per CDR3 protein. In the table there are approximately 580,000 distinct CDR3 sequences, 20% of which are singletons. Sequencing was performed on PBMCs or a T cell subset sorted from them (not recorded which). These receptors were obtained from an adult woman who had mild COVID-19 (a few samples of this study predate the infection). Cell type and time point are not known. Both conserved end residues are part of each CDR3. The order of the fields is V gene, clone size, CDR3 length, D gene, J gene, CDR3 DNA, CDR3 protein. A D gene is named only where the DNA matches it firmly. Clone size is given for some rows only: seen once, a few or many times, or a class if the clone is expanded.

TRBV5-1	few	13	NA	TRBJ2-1	TGCGCCAGCAGCTCGATCGAGCGGTCCCAGCAGTTCTTC	CASSSIERSQQFF
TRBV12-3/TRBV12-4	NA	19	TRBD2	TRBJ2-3	TGTGCCAGCAGTTTACCTGTGACTAGCGGGAAATCTAGCACAGATACGCAGTATTTT	CASSLPVTSGKSSTDTQYF
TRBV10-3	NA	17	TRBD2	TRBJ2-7	TGTGCCATCCGAAGTAAAATCCTAGCGGGGGCCTCCTACGAGCAGTACTTC	CAIRSKILAGASYEQYF
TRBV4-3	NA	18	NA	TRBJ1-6	TGCGCCAGCAGCCAGGGCACTTCAAGGGGCCTGAATAATTCACCCCTCCACTTT	CASSQGTSRGLNNSPLHF
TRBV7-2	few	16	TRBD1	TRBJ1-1	TGTGCCAGCAGCTTAAGACAGGGGGTGGGGAGCACTGAAGCTTTCTTT	CASSLRQGVGSTEAFF
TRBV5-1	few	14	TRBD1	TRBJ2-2	TGCGCCAGCAGCGGGACAGGAGGGGCCGGGGAGCTGTTTTTT	CASSGTGGAGELFF
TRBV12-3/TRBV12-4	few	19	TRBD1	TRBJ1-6	TGTGCCAGCAGTCCGGACAGGGGGTGGAATTCCTCCTATAATTCACCCCTCCACTTT	CASSPDRGWNSSYNSPLHF
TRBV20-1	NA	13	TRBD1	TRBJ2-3	TGCAGTGCTATCGGACAGGGCACAGATACGCAGTATTTT	CSAIGQGTDTQYF
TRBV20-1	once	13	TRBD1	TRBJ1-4	TGCAGTGCTTTGACAGGGCCTAATGAAAAACTGTTTTTT	CSALTGPNEKLFF
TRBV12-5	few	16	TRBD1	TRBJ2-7	TGTGCTAGTGGTTTGGTAGTGGGGACAGGCTCCTACGAGCAGTACTTC	CASGLVVGTGSYEQYF
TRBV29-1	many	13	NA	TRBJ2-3	TGCAGCGTTGTGACTCACGCCGTGGAAACGCAGTATTTT	CSVVTHAVETQYF
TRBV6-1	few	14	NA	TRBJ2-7	TGTGCCAGCAGTGATGGGGTGCGGGCCTACGAGCAGTACTTC	CASSDGVRAYEQYF
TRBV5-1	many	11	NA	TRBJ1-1	TGCGCCAGCAGCTTGGACAGGGAAGCTTTCTTT	CASSLDREAFF
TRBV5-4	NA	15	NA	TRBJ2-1	TGTGCCAGCAGCCGTAGCGGGACAGGGAACAATGAGCAGTTCTTC	CASSRSGTGNNEQFF
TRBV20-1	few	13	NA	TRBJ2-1	TGCAGTGCTAGGGGAGGGGGCATGAATGAGCAGTTCTTC	CSARGGGMNEQFF
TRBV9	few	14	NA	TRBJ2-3	TGTGCCAGCAGCCTTCGGACACGATCAGATACGCAGTATTTT	CASSLRTRSDTQYF
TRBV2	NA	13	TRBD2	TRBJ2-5	TGTGCCAGCAGTGAATTAGCGGGAGAGACCCAGTACTTC	CASSELAGETQYF
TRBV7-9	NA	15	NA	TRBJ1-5	TGTGCCAGCAGCTTAGGGGGGGTACCCAATCAGCCCCAGCATTTT	CASSLGGVPNQPQHF
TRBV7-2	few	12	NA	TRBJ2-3	TGTGCCAGCAGCTCTGACTCGTATACGCAGTATTTT	CASSSDSYTQYF
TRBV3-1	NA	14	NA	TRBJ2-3	TGTGCCAGCAGCCAGGACCTCGGAGCAGATACGCAGTATTTT	CASSQDLGADTQYF
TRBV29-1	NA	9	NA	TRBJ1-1	TGCAGCGTTTCGGGAGAAGCTTTCTTT	CSVSGEAFF
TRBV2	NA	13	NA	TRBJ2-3	TGTGCCACCCCCCGGAAGGGCACAGATACGCAGTATTTT	CATPRKGTDTQYF